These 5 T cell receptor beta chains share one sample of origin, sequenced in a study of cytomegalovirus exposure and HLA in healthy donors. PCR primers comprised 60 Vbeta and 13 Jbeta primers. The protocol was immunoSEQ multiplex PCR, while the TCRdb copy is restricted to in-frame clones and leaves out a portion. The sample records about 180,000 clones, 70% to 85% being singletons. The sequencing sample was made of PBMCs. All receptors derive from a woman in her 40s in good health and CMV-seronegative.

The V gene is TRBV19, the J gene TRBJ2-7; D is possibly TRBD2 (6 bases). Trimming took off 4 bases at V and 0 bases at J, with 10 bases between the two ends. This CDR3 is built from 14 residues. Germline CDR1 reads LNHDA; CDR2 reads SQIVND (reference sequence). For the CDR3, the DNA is TGTGCCAGTAGTAGAGGAGGGGCCTCCTACGAGCAGTACTTC. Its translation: CASSRGGASYEQYF. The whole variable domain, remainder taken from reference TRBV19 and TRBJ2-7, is DGGITQSPKYLFRKEGQNVTLSCEQNLNHDAMYWYRQDPGQGLRLIYYSQIVNDFQKGDIAEGYSVSREKKESFPLTVTSAQKNPTAFYLCASSRGGASYEQYFGPGTRLTVT.

The CDR3 here is CASSSTGSYEQYF. The CDR3 coding sequence is TGTGCCAGCAGCTCCACGGGTTCCTACGAGCAGTACTTC. The V call is TRBV5-4, the J call TRBJ2-7; no reliable D call. Germline V gene data show CDR1 as SGHNT and CDR2 as YYREEE (reference sequence). This CDR3 has 13 amino acids. V was trimmed by 3 bases and J by 1 base, leaving 8 bases between them.

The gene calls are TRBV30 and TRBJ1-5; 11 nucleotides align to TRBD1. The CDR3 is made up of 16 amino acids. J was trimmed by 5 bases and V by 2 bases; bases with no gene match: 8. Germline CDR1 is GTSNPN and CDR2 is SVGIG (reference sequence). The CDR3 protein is CAWSPAGTGGDQPQHF. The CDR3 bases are TGTGCCTGGAGTCCTGCCGGGACAGGGGGGGATCAGCCCCAGCATTTT.

CDR3 sequence (DNA): TGTGCCAGCAGTTCCCACAGGGGGGTCACTGAAGCTTTCTTT. Its protein is CASSSHRGVTEAFF. The rearrangement joins TRBV6-7 to TRBJ1-1, with 8 bases matching TRBD1. TRBV6-7 qualifies as an ORF whose function is uncertain. V shed 4 bases and J 4 bases; nucleotides not matched to a gene: 5. The CDR3 loop spans 14 amino acids.

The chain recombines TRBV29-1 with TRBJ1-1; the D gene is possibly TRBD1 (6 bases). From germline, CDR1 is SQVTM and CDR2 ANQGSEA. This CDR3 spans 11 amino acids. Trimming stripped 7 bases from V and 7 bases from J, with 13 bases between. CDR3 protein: CSAQQGYEAFF. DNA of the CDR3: TGCAGCGCGCAACAGGGTTATGAAGCTTTCTTT.